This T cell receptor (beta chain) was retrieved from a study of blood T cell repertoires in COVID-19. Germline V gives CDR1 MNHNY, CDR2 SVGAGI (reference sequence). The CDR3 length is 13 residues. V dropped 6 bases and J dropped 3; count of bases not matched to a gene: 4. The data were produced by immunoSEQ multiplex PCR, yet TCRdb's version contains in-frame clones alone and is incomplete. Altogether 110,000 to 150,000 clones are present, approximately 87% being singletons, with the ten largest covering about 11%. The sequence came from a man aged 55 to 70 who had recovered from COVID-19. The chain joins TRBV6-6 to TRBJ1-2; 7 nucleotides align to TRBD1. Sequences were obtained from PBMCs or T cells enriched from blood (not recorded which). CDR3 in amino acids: CASRLGQDYGYTF. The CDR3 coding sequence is TGTGCCAGCAGATTAGGACAGGACTATGGCTACACCTTC.